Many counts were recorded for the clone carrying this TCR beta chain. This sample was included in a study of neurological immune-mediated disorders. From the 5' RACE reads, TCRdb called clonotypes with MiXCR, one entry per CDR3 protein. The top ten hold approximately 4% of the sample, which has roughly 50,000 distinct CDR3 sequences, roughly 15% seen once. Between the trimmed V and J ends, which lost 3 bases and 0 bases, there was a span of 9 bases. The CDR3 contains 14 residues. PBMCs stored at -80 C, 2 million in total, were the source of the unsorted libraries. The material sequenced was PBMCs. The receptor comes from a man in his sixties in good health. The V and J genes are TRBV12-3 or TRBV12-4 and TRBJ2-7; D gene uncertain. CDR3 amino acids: CASSFSAGSYEQYF. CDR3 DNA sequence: TGTGCCAGCAGTTTTTCGGCCGGCTCCTACGAGCAGTACTTC.